Presented here are 5 T cell receptor beta chains from one specimen sequenced in a study of T cells in Graves' hyperthyroidism and ophthalmopathy. Amplified TCR beta CDR3 regions derived from RNA transcripts. Carried out on the TCR CDR3, a first-round RT-PCR used the HTBI primer set. Each CDR3 protein is one row after TCRdb ran MiXCR on the multiplex PCR reads. Of 400,000 to 550,000 distinct CDR3 sequences in the sample, around a quarter were seen once. The sample was blood. The receptors originated from a woman in her 30s with Graves' ophthalmopathy.

Many counts were recorded for this clonotype. The gene calls are TRBV19 and TRBJ2-5; 13 positions agree with TRBD2. The germline V gene has CDR1 LNHDA and CDR2 SQIVND (reference sequence). V was clipped by 7 bases and J by 5 bases; unmatched bases: 4. The CDR3 is 14 residues long. Here the CDR3 reads CASKTSGGVETQYF. The CDR3 DNA sequence: TGTGCCAGTAAAACTAGCGGGGGGGTGGAGACCCAGTACTTC.

This clonotype was observed a few times. The CDR3 is CASSEARSGTTGQPQHF. The CDR3, as DNA: TGTGCCAGCAGTGAAGCGCGGTCAGGCACAACGGGGCAGCCCCAGCATTTT. The chain is built from TRBV2 and TRBJ1-5, with no clear D. This CDR3 spans 17 amino acids. V shed 0 bases and J shed 7 bases, with 19 bases lying between them. Looked up from germline, CDR1 is SNHLY and CDR2 is FYNNEI.

Ten or more counts support this clonotype. V gene TRBV12-3 or TRBV12-4 combines with J gene TRBJ2-5; the D gene is possibly TRBD2 (7 bases). This CDR3 has 15 amino acids. Deletions cut 3 bases from V and 5 bases from J, with 16 bases between. The CDR3 is CASSFLSGGAETQYF. DNA for the CDR3: TGTGCCAGCAGTTTTCTATCGGGGGGCGCGGAGACCCAGTACTTC.

This clonotype was detected many times. The DNA of the CDR3 is TGCGCCAGCAGCTCCCAGGGGACAAAATATGGCTACACCTTC. Translated, it gives CASSSQGTKYGYTF. J is TRBJ1-2 and V is TRBV4-1; D possibly corresponds to TRBD1 (6 bases). The V end was cut by 5 bases, the J end by 5 bases, with 15 bases between. This CDR3 region has 14 residues. Germline values: CDR1 MGHRA, CDR2 YSYEKL.

On this clonotype: A much larger clone is a single base away; this may be a read error. CDR3 sequence (DNA): TGTGCCAATAGCGAGTCCAACTCTGAAGCTTTCTTT. Amino acid sequence: CANSESNSEAFF. V usage is TRBV10-3 and J usage is TRBJ1-1; D not certain. CDR3 length: 12 residues. Germline assignment: CDR1 ENHRY and CDR2 SYGVKD. The V gene lost 10 bases and the J gene lost 6 bases, with 15 bases spanning the gap.